This passage covers 22 T cell receptor beta chains from one sample sequenced in a study of early T cells in non-severe SARS-CoV-2 infection. TCRdb reanalysed the 5' RACE reads using MiXCR and keeps one entry per CDR3 protein. The sample lists more than 25,000 distinct CDR3 sequences; 5% to 6% were seen once. The sequenced material came from whole blood. The receptor source for this set is an adult who was a healthcare worker with PCR-confirmed SARS-CoV-2 infection or an uninfected control (not recorded which).

This clonotype was seen repeatedly, ten times or more. The chain links TRBV20-1 to TRBJ2-7; tentatively, D is TRBD2 (5 bases). Trimming pared 1 base from V and 2 bases from J, leaving 9 bases between. This CDR3 has 13 amino acids. The germline gives CDR1 DFQATT, CDR2 SNEGSKA (reference sequence). CDR3: CSARAGSTYEQYF. As DNA, the CDR3 is TGCAGTGCTAGAGCGGGATCCACCTACGAGCAGTACTTC.

This clonotype showed up just once. A much larger clone lies one base from this, so it may be a read error. The rearrangement uses TRBV7-2 and TRBJ1-2; possibly TRBD1 for D (6 bases). CDR1 and CDR2 from the germline V gene are SGHTA and FQGNSA. This CDR3 has 14 residues. The V end lost 4 bases, the J end lost 10 bases, and 19 bases lay between the germline ends. The CDR3 bases are TGTGCCAGCAGCTCCTACTTGGACAGTCGTGACTACACCTTC. Protein: CASSSYLDSRDYTF.

This clonotype was seen at least ten times. The J gene is TRBJ1-1, the V gene TRBV27, with D unresolved. The V gene's germline CDR1 is MNHEY and CDR2 SMNVEV (reference sequence). This CDR3 is 12 amino acids long. Trimming took off 4 bases at V and 5 bases at J, with 8 bases between the two ends. Written as DNA, the CDR3 is TGTGCCAGCAGTTGGGGTGGGACTGAAGCTTTCTTT. This codes for CASSWGGTEAFF.

This clonotype was counted many times. The V and J genes are TRBV30 and TRBJ2-1; 7 positions agree with TRBD2. Germline trimming cut 0 bases from V and 5 bases from J; bases unmatched to any gene: 1. The germline V gene encodes CDR1 GTSNPN and CDR2 SVGIG (reference sequence). This CDR3 spans 13 amino acids. The CDR3: CAWSVLADNEQFF. As DNA, the CDR3 is TGTGCCTGGAGTGTTCTAGCGGACAATGAGCAGTTCTTC.

Note on this clonotype: This may arise from a read error, as a much more abundant clone is one base away. The CDR3 loop reads CGASPASGSFF. As DNA, the CDR3 is TGCGGTGCCTCCCCGGCTAGCGGCTCCTTCTTC. The rearrangement uses TRBV20-1 and TRBJ2-7; TRBD2 matches 7 bases. CDR1 is DFQATT and CDR2 is SNEGSKA in the germline V gene (reference sequence). This CDR3 contains 11 residues.

This clonotype was observed at least ten times. CDR3 sequence (DNA): TGCAGTGCTAGTCGGCCTAGGGGCCTCGGGACTTTCTCCTACAATGAGCAGTTCTTC. Its protein is CSASRPRGLGTFSYNEQFF. The chain employs TRBV20-1 and TRBJ2-1, with D maybe TRBD2 (6 bases). V shed 3 bases and J shed 0 bases, with 24 bases lying between them. This CDR3 contains 19 residues. The germline V gene encodes CDR1 DFQATT and CDR2 SNEGSKA (reference sequence).

This clonotype appeared many times. The chain employs TRBV19 and TRBJ2-1; D not resolved. Germline V gives CDR1 LNHDA, CDR2 SQIVND (reference sequence). V dropped 4 bases and J dropped 3 bases, with 4 bases sitting between them. The length of the CDR3 is 12 residues. CDR3 residues: CASSTGYNEQFF. CDR3 sequence (DNA): TGTGCCAGTAGTACAGGCTACAATGAGCAGTTCTTC.

This clonotype was counted only a few times. The gene calls are TRBV7-2 and TRBJ2-3, with a tentative D call TRBD1 (6 bases). Deletions cut 4 bases from V and 2 bases from J, with 13 bases between. Germline CDR1 reads SGHTA; CDR2 reads FQGNSA. This CDR3 spans 15 amino acids. This CDR3 is CASSSTGVFTDTQYF. In DNA form, the CDR3 reads TGTGCCAGCAGCTCGACAGGTGTCTTCACAGATACGCAGTATTTT.

At least ten counts were recorded for this clonotype. The chain links TRBV28 to TRBJ1-1, with D possibly matching TRBD1 (5 bases). Germline V gene lookup returns CDR1 MDHEN and CDR2 SYDVKM. CDR3 length equals 14 residues. Trimming removed 2 bases at V and 5 bases at J, with 12 bases between. CDR3 nucleotide sequence: TGTGCCAGCAGTTTAGTCGGGGGGAGGACTGAAGCTTTCTTT. This sequence encodes CASSLVGGRTEAFF.

The J gene is TRBJ1-4, the V gene TRBV28; D call uncertain. The CDR3 has 13 residues. Germline assignment: CDR1 MDHEN and CDR2 SYDVKM. The ends were cut back, 6 bases at V and 8 bases at J, with 13 bases in the middle. The CDR3 sequence: CASRADQREKLFF. The CDR3 bases are TGTGCCAGCAGAGCCGACCAACGCGAAAAACTGTTTTTT.

This clonotype was seen a few times. The V call is TRBV7-8, the J call TRBJ2-2; TRBD2 matches 16 bases. V shed 5 bases, J shed 6 bases, and the junction held 6 bases outside the gene matches. Germline V gives CDR1 SGHVS, CDR2 FQNEAQ. This CDR3 is 17 amino acids long. CDR3 sequence: CASSVQGLAGGAGELFF. CDR3 bases: TGTGCCAGCAGCGTGCAGGGACTAGCGGGAGGGGCCGGGGAGCTGTTTTTT.

This chain uses TRBV2 with TRBJ2-7, with 12 nucleotides matching TRBD2. The V gene end was trimmed by 7 bases and the J gene end by 0 bases; junction bases not matched to a gene: 7. There are 16 residues in the CDR3. Germline CDR1 is SNHLY and CDR2 is FYNNEI. CDR3 DNA sequence: TGTGCCAGCACCGCACTAGCGGGAGGTATCTCCTACGAGCAGTACTTC. Its translation is CASTALAGGISYEQYF.

The chain employs TRBV5-1 and TRBJ2-7; D is perhaps TRBD1 or TRBD2 (5 bases each). Trimming took off 5 bases at V and 0 bases at J, with 9 bases between the two ends. The CDR3 totals 13 residues. Germline lookup yields CDR1 SGHRS and CDR2 YFSETQ. The CDR3, as DNA: TGCGCCAGCAGAAGGGACGGCTCCTACGAGCAGTACTTC. Encoded protein: CASRRDGSYEQYF.

This clonotype came up many times. The J gene is TRBJ2-7, the V gene TRBV5-5; possible D gene TRBD1, 6 bases. The germline gives CDR1 SGHKS, CDR2 YYEKEE (reference sequence). V was shortened by 4 bases and J by 7 bases, with 18 bases between the two germline ends. CDR3 length equals 14 residues. DNA for the CDR3: TGTGCCAGCAGCACCGGACCAGGGGCGTTAGAGCAGTACTTC. Translation gives CASSTGPGALEQYF.

This clonotype has at least ten counts. The chain employs TRBV7-9 and TRBJ2-3, with D uncertain. Germline V CDR1 and CDR2: SEHNR, FQNEAQ (reference sequence). The CDR3 covers 14 residues. Trimming shortened V by 3 bases and J by 0 bases, and 7 bases separated the two germline ends. The CDR3 sequence is CASSFGTSTDTQYF. DNA of the CDR3: TGTGCCAGCAGCTTTGGCACTAGCACAGATACGCAGTATTTT. Based on the CDR3 plus reference TRBV7-9 and TRBJ2-3, the full variable domain is DTGVSQNPRHKITKRGQNVTFRCDPISEHNRLYWYRQTLGQGPEFLTYFQNEAQLEKSRLLSDRFSAERPKGSFSTLEIQRTEQGDSAMYLCASSFGTSTDTQYFGPGTRLTVL.

Points on this clonotype: A much more abundant neighbour one base away suggests this may be a read error. This chain joins TRBV18 and TRBJ2-3, with TRBD1 as a possible D gene (5 bases). This CDR3 is built from 15 residues. V was cut by 5 bases and J by 4 bases, with 16 bases left in between. The V gene's germline CDR1 is KGHSH and CDR2 LQKENI. DNA for the CDR3: TGTGCCAGCTCATCCTCTGCCAGGGCCCCAGATACGCAGTATTTT. Protein sequence: CASSSSARAPDTQYF.

By its share, this clonotype is medium-sized. CDR3 in DNA: TGTGCCAGCAGCGTTTCCAGTCGGGCCCCGGGGGAAAAACTGTTTTTT. Translated: CASSVSSRAPGEKLFF. The chain carries TRBV9 and TRBJ1-4; no definite D call. The V end lost 2 bases, the J end lost 8 bases, and 19 bases lay between the germline ends. The V gene's germline CDR1 is SGDLS and CDR2 YYNGEE. The CDR3 contains 16 residues.

This clonotype showed up many times. The V call is TRBV7-9, the J call TRBJ2-5; TRBD1 or TRBD2 may be the D gene (5 bases each). The germline V gene encodes CDR1 SEHNR and CDR2 FQNEAQ (reference sequence). The CDR3 consists of 15 residues. V was shortened by 5 bases and J by 5 bases, with 18 bases between the two germline ends. As DNA, the CDR3 is TGTGCCAGCAGCCTACCCTCCGGGACGAGGGAGACCCAGTACTTC. It is translated as CASSLPSGTRETQYF.

This clonotype was seen ten or more times. This sequence joins TRBV7-9 and TRBJ2-7; 8 bases are shared with TRBD2. Germline CDR1 is SEHNR and CDR2 is FQNEAQ (reference sequence). Losses at the gene ends were 0 bases for V and 1 base for J; bases not matched to a gene: 5. The length of the CDR3 is 16 residues. The CDR3 nucleotides read TGTGCCAGCAGCTTAGCACAAGCGGGAGAGTCCTACGAGCAGTACTTC. It codes for CASSLAQAGESYEQYF.

This clonotype was counted at least ten times. The chain uses TRBV27 and TRBJ1-3, with D unresolved. The V and J ends lost 2 bases and 2 bases respectively, with 7 bases between them. CDR1 is MNHEY and CDR2 is SMNVEV in the germline V gene (reference sequence). CDR3 size: 14 residues. The CDR3 coding sequence is TGTGCCAGCAGTTTAAGGGCAGCTGGAAACACCATATATTTT. This encodes CASSLRAAGNTIYF.

This clonotype was detected a few times. The J gene is TRBJ2-4, the V gene TRBV6-6, with 7 bases identical to TRBD1. V shed 2 bases, J shed 2 bases, and the junction held 9 bases outside the gene matches. This CDR3 spans 17 amino acids. The germline V gene encodes CDR1 MNHNY and CDR2 SVGAGI (reference sequence). This CDR3 is CASSYEGRGLSKNIQYF. CDR3 bases: TGTGCCAGCAGTTACGAGGGCAGGGGGTTATCCAAAAACATTCAGTACTTC.

The genes are TRBV4-3 and TRBJ2-5; 11 nucleotides align to TRBD2. CDR1 LGHNA and CDR2 YSLEER come from the germline V gene. V lost 3 bases and J lost 2; bases outside the gene matches: 2. The CDR3 spans 15 residues. The CDR3, as DNA: TGCGCCAGCAGCCAGGGACTAGCGGAGCAAGAGACCCAGTACTTC. Translated, it gives CASSQGLAEQETQYF.